This is a list of T cell receptor beta chains from one sample in a study of OX40 agonist ivuxolimab in advanced cancers. Sequenced by immunoSEQ multiplex PCR; TCRdb stores in-frame clones only, minus some. The sample shows roughly 89,000 clones, roughly 84% of them seen only once. The sequencing used CD4+ or CD8+ T cells sorted from blood, collected in a trial of the OX40 agonist ivuxolimab. The receptors derive from an adult with an advanced solid tumor such as melanoma, head and neck, liver or kidney cancer. The CDR3 runs from the conserved cysteine through the conserved F or W. Each record gives: D gene, V gene, J gene, CDR3 protein. A D gene is named only where the DNA matches it firmly.

d_gene: -
v_gene: TRBV2
j_gene: TRBJ2-7
CDR3aa: CASSYSEGYEQYF

d_gene: -
v_gene: TRBV29-1
j_gene: TRBJ2-3
CDR3aa: CSVWPVEVFGTDTQYF

d_gene: -
v_gene: TRBV5-4
j_gene: TRBJ2-5
CDR3aa: CASSSTGRQETQYF

d_gene: -
v_gene: TRBV4-1
j_gene: TRBJ1-2
CDR3aa: CASSDGWGAERYGYTF

d_gene: -
v_gene: TRBV4-2
j_gene: TRBJ2-1
CDR3aa: CASSRLARGRVNEQFF

d_gene: -
v_gene: TRBV6-6
j_gene: -
CDR3aa: CASSYTRGTNEQYF

d_gene: TRBD2
v_gene: TRBV27
j_gene: TRBJ2-4
CDR3aa: CASSLAGGAKNIQYF

d_gene: TRBD2
v_gene: TRBV19
j_gene: TRBJ2-7
CDR3aa: CASSTYPGLAPYEQYF

d_gene: TRBD1
v_gene: TRBV14
j_gene: TRBJ1-2
CDR3aa: CASSLRTGGYGYTF

d_gene: -
v_gene: TRBV29-1
j_gene: TRBJ1-1
CDR3aa: CSVDSWSANTEAFF

d_gene: -
v_gene: TRBV5-6
j_gene: TRBJ1-3
CDR3aa: CASSLGGSSGNTIYF

d_gene: TRBD1
v_gene: TRBV30
j_gene: TRBJ1-6
CDR3aa: CACSRVGTVNSPLHF

d_gene: -
v_gene: TRBV5-1
j_gene: TRBJ1-2
CDR3aa: CASSTGSNYGYTF

d_gene: -
v_gene: TRBV6-5
j_gene: TRBJ2-2
CDR3aa: CASSYHTGELFF

d_gene: -
v_gene: TRBV7-2
j_gene: TRBJ2-7
CDR3aa: CASSLDGTYEQYF

d_gene: -
v_gene: TRBV6-4
j_gene: TRBJ1-1
CDR3aa: CASSESENTEAFF

d_gene: -
v_gene: TRBV6-5
j_gene: TRBJ1-1
CDR3aa: CASSRTHANTEAFF

d_gene: -
v_gene: TRBV29-1
j_gene: TRBJ1-2
CDR3aa: CSVEDQGFDYGYTF

d_gene: -
v_gene: TRBV10-3
j_gene: TRBJ1-1
CDR3aa: CAISEFRLEAFF

d_gene: TRBD2
v_gene: TRBV4-2
j_gene: TRBJ2-3
CDR3aa: CASSPRRGETDTQYF

d_gene: TRBD1
v_gene: TRBV7-2
j_gene: TRBJ1-5
CDR3aa: CASSDPGTGVNQPQHF

d_gene: -
v_gene: TRBV7-6
j_gene: TRBJ2-1
CDR3aa: CASSLDYSKNEQFF

d_gene: -
v_gene: TRBV7-2
j_gene: TRBJ1-2
CDR3aa: CASSSGMGSGYGYTF

d_gene: -
v_gene: TRBV27
j_gene: TRBJ1-4
CDR3aa: CASSPRVIGFRVEKLFF

d_gene: -
v_gene: TRBV2
j_gene: TRBJ1-4
CDR3aa: CASRYSEKLFF

d_gene: TRBD1
v_gene: TRBV4-1
j_gene: TRBJ1-4
CDR3aa: CASSQQQGAGEKLFF

d_gene: TRBD1
v_gene: TRBV7-6
j_gene: TRBJ2-1
CDR3aa: CASSLAGGTGLNEQFF

d_gene: -
v_gene: TRBV27
j_gene: TRBJ1-1
CDR3aa: CASSLGGRGGEAFF

d_gene: TRBD1
v_gene: TRBV7-8
j_gene: TRBJ1-1
CDR3aa: CASSLFPGGTEAFF

d_gene: -
v_gene: TRBV6-6
j_gene: TRBJ1-1
CDR3aa: CASTQPQGTEAFF

d_gene: -
v_gene: TRBV7-7
j_gene: TRBJ1-1
CDR3aa: CASSLSRNTEAFF

d_gene: TRBD2
v_gene: TRBV5-1
j_gene: TRBJ2-2
CDR3aa: CASSLVLAETGELFF

d_gene: -
v_gene: TRBV29-1
j_gene: TRBJ2-5
CDR3aa: CSVGDTPGRQYF

d_gene: -
v_gene: TRBV30
j_gene: TRBJ1-4
CDR3aa: CAWSWRATNEKLFF

d_gene: -
v_gene: TRBV19
j_gene: TRBJ1-6
CDR3aa: CASSIDGRGSFRSPLHF

d_gene: -
v_gene: TRBV6-5
j_gene: TRBJ2-1
CDR3aa: CASSYSSVSSYNEQFF

d_gene: -
v_gene: TRBV19
j_gene: TRBJ2-2
CDR3aa: CASSPRTANTGELFF

d_gene: TRBD1
v_gene: TRBV18
j_gene: TRBJ1-4
CDR3aa: CASSPPGTGSEKLFF

d_gene: -
v_gene: TRBV30
j_gene: TRBJ2-3
CDR3aa: CAWSVLSGSRTDTQYF

d_gene: TRBD1
v_gene: TRBV7-8
j_gene: TRBJ1-1
CDR3aa: CASSTTGVTEAFF

d_gene: -
v_gene: TRBV4-1
j_gene: TRBJ1-2
CDR3aa: CASSQDLRSGNYGYTF

d_gene: -
v_gene: TRBV29-1
j_gene: TRBJ2-6
CDR3aa: CSVETTGANVLTF

d_gene: -
v_gene: TRBV5-6
j_gene: TRBJ2-1
CDR3aa: CASSWGRYNEQFF

d_gene: -
v_gene: TRBV9
j_gene: TRBJ2-7
CDR3aa: CASSVDWASYEQYF

d_gene: -
v_gene: TRBV5-1
j_gene: TRBJ2-3
CDR3aa: CASSRTSTDTQYF

d_gene: TRBD1
v_gene: TRBV7-8
j_gene: -
CDR3aa: CASSLGVSGGSHEQYF

d_gene: TRBD1
v_gene: TRBV7-9
j_gene: TRBJ1-1
CDR3aa: CASSMTGGDWNTEAFF

d_gene: -
v_gene: TRBV5-8
j_gene: TRBJ1-1
CDR3aa: CASSFAGPPAEAFF

d_gene: TRBD2
v_gene: TRBV11-3
j_gene: TRBJ2-7
CDR3aa: CASSRSGAYEQYF

d_gene: TRBD1
v_gene: TRBV25-1
j_gene: TRBJ1-2
CDR3aa: CASSGQGNYGYTF

d_gene: TRBD1
v_gene: TRBV19
j_gene: TRBJ2-5
CDR3aa: CASSGRDRGYQETQYF

d_gene: -
v_gene: TRBV27
j_gene: TRBJ2-2
CDR3aa: CASSLGGATGELFF

d_gene: -
v_gene: TRBV6-1
j_gene: TRBJ2-1
CDR3aa: CASPINREQFF

d_gene: -
v_gene: TRBV7-9
j_gene: TRBJ1-2
CDR3aa: CASSLGQPATNYGYTF

d_gene: -
v_gene: TRBV30
j_gene: TRBJ2-7
CDR3aa: CAWSRNYEQYF